The present TCR beta chain was sequenced within a study of cytomegalovirus exposure and HLA in healthy donors. Study-wide context: The study placed approximately 81% of its 398 genotyped donors in the Caucasian-associated ancestry cluster.

A multiplex PCR was run with 60 Vbeta primers and 13 Jbeta primers. Clones were read by immunoSEQ multiplex PCR, and TCRdb kept only the in-frame ones, dropping some. The table shows about 180,000 clones, with around four fifths occurring only once. Germline-derived CDR1 and CDR2 are SGHRS and YFSETQ. The CDR3 contains 15 residues. V lost 0 bases to trimming and J lost 6 bases, with 13 bases between them. Study-level findings and limits: Sequences of the TCR beta chain were said to predict the HLA-A and HLA-B alleles of most subjects accurately. In a later analysis, at a false discovery rate of 0.05, 16,951 TCR beta sequences matched HLA alleles. Reports showed the classifier diagnosing cytomegalovirus status with high specificity and sensitivity.

Concerning this clone itself: Its antigen is not known.

This chain uses TRBV5-1 with TRBJ1-5, with D tentatively TRBD1 (6 bases). The sequence derives from a girl aged 5-17 years in good health and CMV-seropositive. Material: PBMCs. The CDR3 spells CASSLEGGDGQPQHF. The CDR3 DNA reads as TGCGCCAGCAGCTTGGAAGGGGGAGATGGTCAGCCCCAGCATTTT.